This note documents a single T cell receptor beta chain sequence. Antigen unknown. The germline V and J ends were trimmed by 1 base and 3 bases, with 9 bases remaining between them. The CDR3 spans 15 residues. Germline CDR1 is MNHNS and CDR2 is SASEGT. This sample was included in a study of shared clonotypes between healthy human individuals. Study-wide points: When naive CD4 clonotypes were compared across a few donors, approximately 5% were shared. A small donor pool kept down the genetic and exposure-history diversity that was represented.

Per sorted-subset replicate PCR, input was 150 to 250 ng DNA, representing around 30,000 T cell genomes. Assay used: immunoSEQ multiplex PCR; TCRdb lists only in-frame clones, some missing. The data hold some 660,000 clones, with roughly 73% observed a single time. The chain couples TRBV6-1 to TRBJ2-2; either TRBD1 or TRBD2 may supply D (6 bases each). The sequenced sample was memory CD4+ T cells sorted from blood. Subset reported: CD45RA-negative fraction. This clonotype originated in a woman aged 25 to 39 in good health. CDR3 loop: CASSEGRGDTGELFF. CDR3 nucleotides: TGTGCCAGCAGTGAAGGGAGGGGGGACACCGGGGAGCTGTTTTTT.